Given below is one TCR beta chain in context. Its antigen is still unknown. Germline V CDR1 and CDR2: LNHDA, SQIVND (reference sequence). The CDR3 sequence is 12 residues long. V was cut by 5 bases and J by 5 bases, with 9 bases left in between. This entry belongs to a study of T cell repertoires in cytomegalovirus infection. Study context: In public TCR beta signatures, there were indications of both CMV infection and matching HLA type. Findings of the study overall: The ex vivo response showed dominance by HLA-C-restricted CMV-specific TCR beta clonotypes.

MiXCR, applied by TCRdb to the reads, yields one record per CDR3 protein. The sample shows approximately 250,000 distinct CDR3 sequences, roughly 10% of them seen only once. This clonotype originated in a human donor in good health (CMV status not recorded). Some clones in this sample may be carry-over from other donors' samples. Source material: PBMCs. J is TRBJ2-5 and V is TRBV19; the D is unclear. CDR3 DNA sequence: TGTGCCAGTAGTCCCGATTATGAGACCCAGTACTTC. Its protein is CASSPDYETQYF.